These 30 T cell receptor beta chains were sequenced from one sample in a study of T cell responses to AZD1222 COVID-19 vaccine. The data were produced by immunoSEQ multiplex PCR, yet TCRdb's version contains in-frame clones alone and is incomplete. The sample has about 120,000 clones; 88% are singletons. The sequences come from peripheral blood, collected 28 days after the second AZD1222 dose. The source of these receptors is an adult who received the AZD1222 COVID-19 vaccine.

V gene TRBV28 combines with J gene TRBJ1-2, with a tentative D call TRBD1 (5 bases). The CDR3 extends over 13 amino acids. V lost 3 bases and J lost 7, with 12 bases in between. Looked up from germline, CDR1 is MDHEN and CDR2 is SYDVKM. The CDR3 DNA sequence: TGTGCCAGCAGTTTTAGGGGCTTAGGTGGCTACACCTTC. Residues: CASSFRGLGGYTF.

The V and J genes are TRBV19 and TRBJ2-5; no definite D call. Germline CDR1 reads LNHDA; CDR2 reads SQIVND (reference sequence). CDR3 length: 13 amino acids. V was clipped by 5 bases and J by 1 base, with 8 bases between them. The CDR3 DNA sequence: TGTGCCAGTAGTCGGCTCGCCCAAGAGACCCAGTACTTC. Its protein is CASSRLAQETQYF.

V is TRBV7-2 and J is TRBJ2-1; D is perhaps TRBD2 (7 bases). The CDR3 is 13 residues long. V was cut by 11 bases and J by 5 bases, with 16 bases left in between. The germline CDR1 and CDR2 sequences are SGHTA and FQGNSA. This CDR3 reads CAGGGQPNNEQFF. CDR3 in DNA: TGTGCCGGCGGGGGACAACCGAACAATGAGCAGTTCTTC.

The chain combines TRBV27 with TRBJ2-6, with 7 bases aligning to TRBD2. The CDR3 totals 15 residues. Germline CDR1 reads MNHEY; CDR2 reads SMNVEV (reference sequence). J gave up 5 bases and V 5 bases, and 6 bases lay outside the gene matches. CDR3: CASSPRGDWANVLTF. The CDR3 DNA is TGTGCCAGCAGTCCCCGGGGGGACTGGGCCAACGTCCTGACTTTC. Filled out from reference TRBV27 and TRBJ2-6, the complete variable domain reads EAQVTQNPRYLITVTGKKLTVTCSQNMNHEYMSWYRQDPGLGLRQIYYSMNVEVTDKGDVPEGYKVSRKEKRNFPLILESPSPNQTSLYFCASSPRGDWANVLTFGAGSRLTVL.

This clone was counted only a few times. V gene TRBV5-1 combines with J gene TRBJ1-4, with D possibly being TRBD1 (6 bases). This CDR3 has 18 amino acids. The V gene's germline CDR1 is SGHRS and CDR2 YFSETQ. V was clipped by 4 bases and J by 0 bases, with 19 bases between them. The CDR3 loop is CASSIGQQNRATNEKLFF. CDR3 DNA: TGCGCCAGCAGCATAGGACAGCAAAATCGTGCAACTAATGAAAAACTGTTTTTT.

In this sample, this clone turned up a few times. The rearrangement joins TRBV7-2 to TRBJ1-2, with 7 bases fitting TRBD1. This CDR3 is built from 17 residues. Germline CDR1 is SGHTA and CDR2 is FQGNSA. J gave up 2 bases and V 1 base, and 10 bases lay outside the gene matches. The CDR3 region has the DNA TGTGCCAGCAGCTTAGTTAGGGGGCGCACCTTAAACTATGGCTACACCTTC. This gives the protein CASSLVRGRTLNYGYTF.

This chain connects TRBV12-5 to TRBJ1-5, with D possibly matching TRBD1 (5 bases). Germline CDR1 LGHNT, CDR2 FRNRAP. This CDR3 comprises 14 residues. V lost 7 bases and J lost 9, with 19 bases in between. The DNA for the CDR3 is TGTGCTAGTGCCCCATCCGGGGGGTACGGGCCCCAGCATTTT. Its protein is CASAPSGGYGPQHF.

Only a few counts were recorded for this clone. The V call is TRBV15, the J call TRBJ1-2; no clear D gene. V was shortened by 0 bases and J by 6 bases, with 5 bases between the two germline ends. The CDR3 runs to 12 residues. Germline V lookup: CDR1 LNHNV, CDR2 YYDKDF (reference sequence). The chain's CDR3 is CATSRDSNGYTF. The CDR3 nucleotides are TGTGCCACCAGCAGAGATAGCAATGGCTACACCTTC.

The chain couples TRBV9 to TRBJ2-3; no clear D gene. V was clipped by 1 base and J by 0 bases, with 3 bases between them. CDR3 length equals 13 residues. The germline V gene encodes CDR1 SGDLS and CDR2 YYNGEE. Here the CDR3 reads CASSVLSTDTQYF. Written as DNA, the CDR3 is TGTGCCAGCAGCGTATTGAGCACAGATACGCAGTATTTT.

This chain joins TRBV7-9 and TRBJ2-1; TRBD1 is a possible D gene (6 bases). The CDR3 runs to 17 residues. CDR1 and CDR2 (germline): SEHNR, FQNEAQ (reference sequence). Trimming removed 6 bases from V and 0 bases from J, with 18 bases in between. The CDR3 region has the DNA TGTGCCAGCAGTCCAAGAGCAGGGGTACCCTCCTACAATGAGCAGTTCTTC. The encoded protein is CASSPRAGVPSYNEQFF.

The chain recombines TRBV10-3 with TRBJ1-1; TRBD1 is a possible D gene (5 bases). The CDR3 is made up of 13 amino acids. CDR1 is ENHRY, CDR2 SYGVKD, per germline. The V end lost 8 bases, the J end lost 4 bases, and 14 bases lay between the germline ends. CDR3 loop: CAIRRLTGTEAFF. The CDR3 nucleotides are TGTGCCATCCGTCGACTAACAGGCACTGAAGCTTTCTTT.

The chain links TRBV4-1 to TRBJ2-1, with D uncertain. This CDR3 contains 17 residues. CDR1 and CDR2 from the germline V gene are MGHRA and YSYEKL. V dropped 2 bases and J dropped 4 bases, with 18 bases sitting between them. The CDR3 spells CASSQLFQRFWYNEQFF. The CDR3 nucleotides are TGCGCCAGCAGCCAATTGTTCCAGCGATTCTGGTACAATGAGCAGTTCTTC.

V gene TRBV7-2 combines with J gene TRBJ2-1, with D possibly TRBD2 on 6 matching bases. Germline V CDR1 and CDR2: SGHTA, FQGNSA. This CDR3 contains 15 residues. With 3 bases removed from V and 2 bases from J, the gap between germline ends came to 11 bases. CDR3 residues: CASSLEGFPYNEQFF. CDR3 DNA sequence: TGTGCCAGCAGCTTGGAGGGATTCCCCTACAATGAGCAGTTCTTC.

The rearrangement uses TRBV5-4 and TRBJ2-7; no clear D gene. Looked up from germline, CDR1 is SGHNT and CDR2 is YYREEE (reference sequence). Trimming stripped 0 bases from V and 7 bases from J, with 17 bases between. The CDR3 totals 15 residues. The CDR3 loop reads CASSLEFTVMGEQYF. CDR3 nucleotides: TGTGCCAGCAGCTTGGAGTTCACAGTGATGGGAGAGCAGTACTTC.

V is TRBV5-1 and J is TRBJ2-2, with 7 bases lining up with TRBD1. Per the germline V gene, CDR1 is SGHRS and CDR2 is YFSETQ. Trimming removed 0 bases from V and 6 bases from J; junction bases left unmatched: 5. This CDR3 is built from 15 residues. Here the CDR3 reads CASSLASQGAGELFF. In nucleotides, the CDR3 is TGCGCCAGCAGCTTGGCCTCCCAGGGGGCCGGGGAGCTGTTTTTT.

There are a few counts of this clone. V gene TRBV6-1 combines with J gene TRBJ2-3, with 11 bases fitting TRBD2. Per the germline V gene, CDR1 is MNHNS and CDR2 is SASEGT. With V trimmed by 2 bases and J by 1 base, 2 bases remained unmatched. The length of the CDR3 is 16 residues. The CDR3 region is CASSETSGSGTDTQYF. As DNA, the CDR3 is TGTGCCAGCAGTGAAACTAGCGGGAGTGGCACAGATACGCAGTATTTT.

J is TRBJ2-7 and V is TRBV7-8; D is undetermined. The germline V and J ends were trimmed by 0 bases and 2 bases, with 8 bases remaining between them. CDR1 and CDR2 from the germline V gene are SGHVS and FQNEAQ. The CDR3 contains 14 residues. CDR3 coding DNA: TGTGCCAGCAGCTTAGCCCTCAGCACCTACGAGCAGTACTTC. Translation: CASSLALSTYEQYF. Looking up the rest from reference TRBV7-8 and TRBJ2-7 gives the full variable domain: GAGVSQSPRYKVAKRGQDVALRCDPISGHVSLFWYQQALGQGPEFLTYFQNEAQLDKSGLPSDRFFAERPEGSVSTLKIQRTQQEDSAVYLCASSLALSTYEQYFGPGTRLTVT.

This rearrangement joins TRBV7-2 to TRBJ1-2; TRBD1 aligns across 8 bases. Per germline, CDR1 SGHTA and CDR2 FQGNSA. With 2 bases clipped from V and 4 bases from J, the junction kept 3 bases outside the gene matches. The CDR3 is 14 amino acids. The CDR3 loop reads CASSLLGTGYGYTF. For the CDR3, the DNA is TGTGCCAGCAGCTTATTGGGGACAGGCTATGGCTACACCTTC.

This clone was detected only a few times. The chain has TRBV4-3 and TRBJ1-5; D gene unclear. V gave up 4 bases and J gave up 7 bases, with 20 bases separating them. The CDR3 sequence is 16 residues long. Per the germline V gene, CDR1 is LGHNA and CDR2 is YSLEER. Written as DNA, the CDR3 is TGCGCCAGCAGCCTCACCCTGGCCAGAACGGACCAGCCCCAGCATTTT. Translation: CASSLTLARTDQPQHF.

This chain joins TRBV3-1 (or the pseudogene TRBV3-2) and TRBJ1-2, with a weak D call TRBD1 (5 bases). In germline, CDR1 is LGHDT, CDR2 YNNKEL (reference sequence). Trimming stripped 6 bases from V and 8 bases from J, with 16 bases between. The CDR3 totals 13 residues. The CDR3 region has the DNA TGTGCCAGCAGGGAAGGGACCTCGGGGGGCTACACCTTC. This sequence encodes CASREGTSGGYTF.

The rearrangement uses TRBV9 and TRBJ2-7; 10 nucleotides match TRBD2. Germline V gene sequence: CDR1 SGDLS, CDR2 YYNGEE. This CDR3 has 14 amino acids. The J segment lost 1 base and the V segment lost 4 bases, leaving 2 bases of the junction unmatched. This CDR3 is CASSSGGASYEQYF. CDR3 in DNA: TGTGCCAGCAGCAGCGGGGGGGCATCCTACGAGCAGTACTTC. Drawing the rest from reference TRBV9 and TRBJ2-7, the complete variable domain is DSGVTQTPKHLITATGQRVTLRCSPRSGDLSVYWYQQSLDQGLQFLIQYYNGEERAKGNILERFSAQQFPDLHSELNLSSLELGDSALYFCASSSGGASYEQYFGPGTRLTVT.

The genes are TRBV11-3 and TRBJ1-1; TRBD1 might be the D (5 bases). The germline V and J ends were trimmed by 5 bases and 5 bases, with 12 bases remaining between them. In germline, CDR1 is SGHNT, CDR2 YENEEA. The CDR3 has 13 residues. This CDR3 reads CASSARGRTEAFF. The CDR3 nucleotides read TGTGCCAGCAGCGCCCGGGGCAGGACTGAAGCTTTCTTT.

The chain has TRBV19 and TRBJ2-5; TRBD1 aligns across 12 bases. The germline V gene has CDR1 LNHDA and CDR2 SQIVND (reference sequence). Germline trimming cut 6 bases from V and 4 bases from J; bases unmatched to any gene: 18. The CDR3 loop spans 19 amino acids. The CDR3 DNA reads TGTGCCAGTAGAAAGGTCGATCCCGCTTGGGACAGGGGGCGAGAGACCCAGTACTTC. Amino acid sequence: CASRKVDPAWDRGRETQYF.

The rearrangement joins TRBV12-3 or TRBV12-4 to TRBJ2-1; D not certain. V gave up 4 bases and J gave up 2 bases, with 6 bases separating them. The CDR3 sequence is 13 residues long. The CDR3 here is CASSSAAYNEQFF. The CDR3 DNA sequence: TGTGCCAGCAGTTCGGCAGCCTACAATGAGCAGTTCTTC.

The V and J genes are TRBV10-3 and TRBJ1-1; D not certain. Deletions cut 5 bases from V and 3 bases from J, with 10 bases between. Per the germline V gene, CDR1 is ENHRY and CDR2 is SYGVKD. This CDR3 spans 13 amino acids. This chain's CDR3 is CAISTVGYTEAFF. CDR3 coding DNA: TGTGCCATCAGTACCGTAGGGTACACTGAAGCTTTCTTT.

The chain links TRBV7-2 to TRBJ1-5; TRBD1 might be the D (5 bases). The germline V gene encodes CDR1 SGHTA and CDR2 FQGNSA. The V gene lost 1 base and the J gene lost 4 bases, with 8 bases spanning the gap. The CDR3 extends over 14 amino acids. The CDR3 DNA is TGTGCCAGCAGCTTAGTACCAGGGAATCAGCCCCAGCATTTT. Its translation: CASSLVPGNQPQHF.

The genes are TRBV4-1 and TRBJ2-7; D tentatively reads TRBD1 or TRBD2 (5 bases each). There are 16 residues in the CDR3. CDR1 MGHRA and CDR2 YSYEKL come from the germline V gene. Deletions cut 3 bases from V and 2 bases from J, with 17 bases between. CDR3 amino acids: CASSHLRGPLPYEQYF. The CDR3, as DNA: TGCGCCAGCAGCCATCTCCGGGGCCCCCTCCCCTACGAGCAGTACTTC.

This chain uses TRBV3-1 (or the pseudogene TRBV3-2) with TRBJ2-3; the match to TRBD2 covers 7 bases. V gave up 0 bases and J gave up 3 bases; unmatched junction bases: 3. The V gene's germline CDR1 is LGHDT and CDR2 YNNKEL (reference sequence). The CDR3 contains 15 residues. CDR3 nucleotide sequence: TGTGCCAGCAGCCAAGACTCGCGGGGGACAGATACGCAGTATTTT. Encoded protein: CASSQDSRGTDTQYF.

The rearrangement joins TRBV5-4 to TRBJ2-1; D remains ambiguous. The germline V gene encodes CDR1 SGHNT and CDR2 YYREEE (reference sequence). CDR3 length: 16 residues. V was clipped by 1 base and J by 0 bases, with 11 bases between them. The CDR3 bases are TGTGCCAGCAGCTTGTCACGGCCTAGCTCCTACAATGAGCAGTTCTTC. Its translation: CASSLSRPSSYNEQFF.

A few counts support this clone. The V call is TRBV4-1, the J call TRBJ2-6; TRBD1 matches 9 bases. J gave up 2 bases and V 4 bases, and 6 bases lay outside the gene matches. Germline lookup yields CDR1 MGHRA and CDR2 YSYEKL. There are 17 residues in the CDR3. The CDR3 sequence is CASSPSRTGAGANVLTF. For the CDR3, the DNA is TGCGCCAGCAGCCCCTCGCGGACAGGGGCTGGGGCCAACGTCCTGACTTTC.